This TCR beta chain was found in a study of T cells in Graves' hyperthyroidism and ophthalmopathy. This clonotype appeared a few times. Germline CDR1 and CDR2: LNHDA and SQIVND (reference sequence). The CDR3 covers 16 residues. The V gene end was trimmed by 5 bases and the J gene end by 7 bases; junction bases not matched to a gene: 13. From RNA transcripts, TCR beta CDR3 regions were amplified. When the TCR CDR3 underwent first-round RT-PCR, the HTBI primer set was used. Each CDR3 protein is one row after TCRdb ran MiXCR on the multiplex PCR reads. The sample includes a few hundred thousand distinct CDR3 sequences, around 14% of them seen just once.

The sequence was collected from a woman under 30 with Graves' hyperthyroidism. The sample consisted of blood. The chain joins TRBV19 to TRBJ2-2; TRBD1 agrees at 7 bases. CDR3 nucleotide sequence: TGTGCCAGTAGTTCCCCCGGGACAGCCGCCTTCGGGGAGCTGTTTTTT. This sequence encodes CASSSPGTAAFGELFF.